Below are 27 T cell receptor beta chains sequenced from a single sample in a study of OX40 agonist ivuxolimab in advanced cancers. TCRdb's copy holds only in-frame clones and misses some; the assay was immunoSEQ multiplex PCR. The sample comprises some 76,000 clones, about 82% of which are singletons, and around 2% rests with the top ten. The sequences come from CD4+ or CD8+ T cells sorted from blood, collected in a trial of the OX40 agonist ivuxolimab. The origin of the receptors is an adult with an advanced solid tumor such as melanoma, head and neck, liver or kidney cancer.

This clone was detected only once. This chain links TRBV12-2 with TRBJ1-2; TRBD1, the D gene given by the table, was not confirmed from the DNA. TRBV12-2 corresponds to a pseudogene. There are 12 residues in the CDR3. The CDR3 region has the DNA TGTACAAGTCGCTGGGCAGACTATGGCTACACCTTC. Protein sequence: CTSRWADYGYTF.

This sequence joins TRBV29-1 and TRBJ2-1, with 9 bases matching TRBD2. The CDR3 covers 10 residues. Trimming removed 7 bases from V and 12 bases from J; junction bases left unmatched: 4. Per germline, CDR1 SQVTM and CDR2 ANQGSEA. CDR3 protein: CSASGNPQFF. CDR3 coding DNA: TGCAGCGCTAGCGGGAACCCGCAGTTCTTC.

This chain connects TRBV30 to TRBJ1-2, with D tentatively TRBD1 (5 bases). V was shortened by 7 bases and J by 0 bases, with 12 bases between the two germline ends. Germline-derived CDR1 and CDR2 are GTSNPN and SVGIG (reference sequence). The CDR3 has 13 residues. Written as DNA, the CDR3 is TGTGCCTCTGTGAGGGGAGCTAACTATGGCTACACCTTC. Translation gives CASVRGANYGYTF.

The chain has TRBV2 and TRBJ1-1; D is uncertain. Germline assignment: CDR1 SNHLY and CDR2 FYNNEI. CDR3 length: 10 amino acids. V was pared by 8 bases and J by 13 bases, with 14 bases between. The CDR3 DNA is TGTGCCAGCGGTTCCGTGGACGGTTTCTTT. It encodes CASGSVDGFF.

The rearrangement uses TRBV11-2 and TRBJ2-5, with D possibly being TRBD2 (7 bases). CDR1 is SGHAT, CDR2 FQNNGV, per germline. The CDR3 runs to 15 residues. The ends were cut back, 1 base at V and 5 bases at J, with 14 bases in the middle. The CDR3 DNA follows: TGTGCCAGCAGCTTAGTAAGGGGCGGGGGCGAGACCCAGTACTTC. Its protein product is CASSLVRGGGETQYF.

This chain joins TRBV6-1 and TRBJ2-4, with TRBD2 as a possible D gene (5 bases). This CDR3 is built from 15 residues. Per germline, CDR1 MNHNS and CDR2 SASEGT. The germline V and J ends were trimmed by 7 bases and 0 bases, with 13 bases remaining between them. CDR3 sequence: CASKGPGLAKNIQYF. CDR3 nucleotide sequence: TGTGCCAGCAAGGGTCCTGGACTAGCCAAAAACATTCAGTACTTC.

The rearrangement links TRBV6-6 to TRBJ1-2; D is perhaps TRBD1 (5 bases). V lost 5 bases to trimming and J lost 8 bases, with 18 bases between them. CDR3 length: 14 residues. Looked up from germline, CDR1 is MNHNY and CDR2 is SVGAGI (reference sequence). CDR3 DNA sequence: TGTGCCAGCAGTGGTATAACAGGATCGGGGGGCTACACCTTC. Its protein is CASSGITGSGGYTF.

The J gene is TRBJ2-2, the V gene TRBV25-1; tentatively, D is TRBD1 (6 bases). Trimming shortened V by 5 bases and J by 6 bases, and 19 bases separated the two germline ends. This CDR3 is 16 amino acids long. Per the germline V gene, CDR1 is MGHDK and CDR2 is SYGVNS. The CDR3 coding sequence is TGTGCCAGCAGTAGTTCGTTAGGACAGAGGTCCGGGGAGCTGTTTTTT. It codes for CASSSSLGQRSGELFF.

The table lists this clone with a few counts. This chain joins TRBV30 and TRBJ1-5; the D gene is possibly TRBD1 (5 bases). The length of the CDR3 is 14 residues. Trimming removed 3 bases at V and 4 bases at J, with 13 bases between. CDR1 GTSNPN and CDR2 SVGIG come from the germline V gene (reference sequence). The CDR3 coding sequence is TGTGCCTGGAGCGATGGCAGGGAAAATCAGCCCCAGCATTTT. This encodes CAWSDGRENQPQHF.

The rearrangement joins TRBV14 to TRBJ2-3; 7 bases match TRBD2. In germline, CDR1 is SGHDN, CDR2 FVKESK. V shed 8 bases and J 2 bases; nucleotides not matched to a gene: 7. The CDR3 has 14 amino acids. This chain's CDR3 is CASRLGGFTDTQYF. The CDR3 DNA sequence: TGTGCCAGCCGTTTGGGAGGGTTCACAGATACGCAGTATTTT.

The chain has TRBV4-1 and TRBJ2-3, with D tentatively TRBD2 (7 bases). The V end lost 2 bases, the J end lost 3 bases, and 15 bases lay between the germline ends. This CDR3 spans 16 amino acids. CDR1 is MGHRA and CDR2 is YSYEKL in the germline V gene. The CDR3 loop is CASSQKGGGLTDTQYF. CDR3 bases: TGCGCCAGCAGCCAAAAGGGGGGGGGCCTGACAGATACGCAGTATTTT.

This rearrangement joins TRBV7-2 to TRBJ2-3; a possible D gene is TRBD1 (5 bases). The CDR3 runs 17 residues. The V end lost 1 base, the J end lost 3 bases, and 17 bases lay between the germline ends. The V gene's germline CDR1 is SGHTA and CDR2 FQGNSA. CDR3 region: CASSLDPTGDWTDTQYF. The CDR3, as DNA: TGTGCCAGCAGCTTAGACCCCACAGGTGATTGGACAGATACGCAGTATTTT.

This sequence joins TRBV4-2 and TRBJ2-1; 7 bases are shared with TRBD2. Trimming cost V 1 base and J 7 bases; bases outside gene matches: 7. The CDR3 spans 15 residues. The germline CDR1 and CDR2 sequences are LGHNA and YNFKEQ. The CDR3 DNA follows: TGTGCCAGCAGCCAAGTTGGAACTAGCGCGAATGAGCAGTTCTTC. The encoded protein is CASSQVGTSANEQFF.

This clone was detected once. The chain employs TRBV11-2 and TRBJ1-3, with no clear D. Trimming removed 3 bases at V and 8 bases at J, with 8 bases between. CDR3 size: 12 residues. Germline V gives CDR1 SGHAT, CDR2 FQNNGV. CDR3 DNA: TGTGCCAGCAGCTTGGGTGGGGACACCATATATTTT. This encodes CASSLGGDTIYF.

J is TRBJ1-2 and V is TRBV7-9; no reliable D call. The germline gives CDR1 SEHNR, CDR2 FQNEAQ (reference sequence). The CDR3 is made up of 15 amino acids. V was cut by 1 base and J by 3 bases, with 12 bases left in between. CDR3 nucleotide sequence: TGTGCCAGCAGCTTAGGGGGTATGGAGGACTATGGCTACACCTTC. Protein: CASSLGGMEDYGYTF. The complete variable domain, with remaining parts taken from reference TRBV7-9 and TRBJ1-2, reads DTGVSQNPRHKITKRGQNVTFRCDPISEHNRLYWYRQTLGQGPEFLTYFQNEAQLEKSRLLSDRFSAERPKGSFSTLEIQRTEQGDSAMYLCASSLGGMEDYGYTFGSGTRLTVV.

This clone is a singleton in its sample. The rearrangement links TRBV19 to TRBJ1-2, with D unresolved. Germline V lookup: CDR1 LNHDA, CDR2 SQIVND (reference sequence). The CDR3 spans 13 residues. V lost 7 bases, J lost 5 bases, and 14 bases lay in between. The CDR3 DNA sequence: TGTGCCAGTAACAATCGGAAACCTTATGGCTACACCTTC. This codes for CASNNRKPYGYTF.

The genes are TRBV5-1 and TRBJ2-7; 10 positions match TRBD1. The junction had 4 bases not matched to a gene; V was cut back by 1 base and J by 6 bases. The CDR3 spans 14 residues. Germline V gives CDR1 SGHRS, CDR2 YFSETQ. CDR3 loop: CASSLLGQGIEQYF. The DNA of the CDR3 is TGCGCCAGCAGCTTGCTGGGACAGGGGATCGAGCAGTACTTC.

The chain uses TRBV28 and TRBJ1-2; TRBD1 matches at 9 bases. CDR1 and CDR2 (germline): MDHEN, SYDVKM. The CDR3 extends over 12 amino acids. J was trimmed by 8 bases and V by 6 bases; bases with no gene match: 4. CDR3 sequence reads: CASSLTGGGYTF. In DNA form, the CDR3 reads TGTGCCAGCAGCCTGACAGGGGGAGGCTACACCTTC.

V usage is TRBV5-6 and J usage is TRBJ2-3, with D possibly being TRBD1 (5 bases). The CDR3 spans 15 residues. Trimming took 4 bases from V and 3 from J, leaving 15 bases between them. Per germline, CDR1 SGHDT and CDR2 YYEEEE. CDR3 sequence reads: CASSPGRAWTDTQYF. CDR3 in DNA: TGTGCCAGCAGCCCAGGGCGCGCGTGGACAGATACGCAGTATTTT.

The chain combines TRBV11-2 with TRBJ2-7; D is possibly TRBD1 (6 bases). V shed 5 bases and J shed 0 bases, with 14 bases lying between them. The germline V gene has CDR1 SGHAT and CDR2 FQNNGV. The CDR3 totals 15 residues. The CDR3 DNA sequence: TGTGCCAGCAGCCCGGGACATCGAAGCTCCTACGAGCAGTACTTC. As protein: CASSPGHRSSYEQYF.

The rearrangement links TRBV11-1 to TRBJ2-4, with D tentatively TRBD1 (8 bases). The CDR3 contains 15 residues. Germline CDR1 reads SGHAT; CDR2 reads FQDESV (reference sequence). The ends were cut back, 5 bases at V and 4 bases at J, with 15 bases in the middle. The CDR3 region is CASSTGGVQKNIQYF. As DNA, the CDR3 is TGTGCCAGCAGCACAGGGGGGGTACAAAAAAACATTCAGTACTTC.

The sample holds a few counts of this clone. The rearrangement links TRBV29-1 to TRBJ2-7; tentative D call: TRBD1 (6 bases). V lost 8 bases and J lost 6, with 14 bases in between. Germline V CDR1 and CDR2: SQVTM, ANQGSEA. The CDR3 extends over 11 amino acids. CDR3: CSTQTGSEQYF. DNA for the CDR3: TGCAGCACCCAAACAGGGAGCGAGCAGTACTTC.

The rearrangement uses TRBV7-9 and TRBJ2-3; D gene unclear. The CDR3 runs to 13 residues. Trimming removed 6 bases from V and 10 bases from J, with 17 bases in between. Germline CDR1 is SEHNR and CDR2 is FQNEAQ (reference sequence). DNA for the CDR3: TGTGCCAGCAGTTTCCAGGAGCGTTTCCCGCAGTATTTT. Amino acid sequence: CASSFQERFPQYF.

The chain links TRBV10-3 to TRBJ2-1; 8 bases are a match to TRBD1. Germline lookup yields CDR1 ENHRY and CDR2 SYGVKD. The CDR3 runs to 14 residues. With 2 bases clipped from V and 9 bases from J, the junction kept 6 bases outside the gene matches. The CDR3 DNA reads as TGTGCCATCAGTGAGGGACAGGGTATGAGTGAGCAGTTCTTC. Translated, it gives CAISEGQGMSEQFF.

The V call is TRBV19, the J call TRBJ2-1; tentatively, D is TRBD2 (6 bases). From germline, CDR1 is LNHDA and CDR2 SQIVND (reference sequence). V lost 2 bases, J lost 0 bases, and 14 bases lay in between. CDR3 length: 17 amino acids. CDR3 loop: CASSISASVLSYNEQFF. CDR3 DNA: TGTGCCAGTAGTATAAGCGCTAGCGTACTCTCCTACAATGAGCAGTTCTTC.

This clone was counted a single time. The chain carries TRBV5-5 and TRBJ1-4; D unclear. The length of the CDR3 is 15 residues. Trimming took 6 bases from V and 4 from J, leaving 16 bases between them. Germline values: CDR1 SGHKS, CDR2 YYEKEE (reference sequence). CDR3 amino acids: CASTLLMAGNEKLFF. The CDR3 nucleotides are TGTGCCAGCACCCTTTTGATGGCCGGTAATGAAAAACTGTTTTTT.

The genes are TRBV11-1 and TRBJ2-7; D remains unclear. The V gene's germline CDR1 is SGHAT and CDR2 FQDESV (reference sequence). The CDR3 is made up of 13 amino acids. V lost 1 base, J lost 1 base, and 5 bases lay in between. The CDR3 loop is CASSLVGSYEQYF. In DNA, the CDR3 is TGTGCCAGCAGCTTAGTAGGTTCCTACGAGCAGTACTTC.